The 15 T cell receptor beta chains below all came from one sample that was sequenced in a study of cytomegalovirus exposure and HLA in healthy donors. 13 Jbeta primers and 60 Vbeta primers were used for the PCR. Produced via immunoSEQ multiplex PCR; TCRdb's table is partial and in-frame only. The sample has more than 85,000 clones, nearly 65% seen once. The sample consisted of PBMCs. The receptors come from a human donor in good health.

This clone appeared a few times. The V and J genes are TRBV6-1 and TRBJ2-4; 8 nucleotides match TRBD2. The J segment lost 7 bases and the V segment lost 10 bases, leaving 15 bases of the junction unmatched. Germline loops: CDR1 MNHNS, CDR2 SASEGT. The CDR3 spans 15 residues. The CDR3 protein is CATRPGTSGSNIQYF. CDR3 bases: TGTGCCACCCGCCCCGGGACCAGCGGGAGCAACATTCAGTACTTC.

In its sample, this clone was seen a few times. The chain employs TRBV28 and TRBJ2-2; 11 positions match TRBD2. Germline V gene data show CDR1 as MDHEN and CDR2 as SYDVKM. With 1 base clipped from V and 4 bases from J, the junction kept 8 bases outside the gene matches. The CDR3 loop spans 18 amino acids. Here the CDR3 DNA reads TGTGCCAGCAGTTTATCAACTAGCGGGAGACTGGTCACCGGGGAGCTGTTTTTT. This gives the protein CASSLSTSGRLVTGELFF.

The rearrangement links TRBV5-8 to TRBJ1-5; D unclear. Germline CDR1 SGHTS, CDR2 YDEGEE. There are 14 residues in the CDR3. Trimming removed 3 bases from V and 0 bases from J, with 7 bases in between. The CDR3 DNA sequence: TGTGCCAGCAGCTACAGTTATAGCAATCAGCCCCAGCATTTT. Protein sequence: CASSYSYSNQPQHF. Filled out from reference TRBV5-8 and TRBJ1-5, the complete variable domain reads EAGVTQSPTHLIKTRGQQATLRCSPISGHTSVYWYQQALGLGLQFLLWYDEGEERNRGNFPPRFSGRQFPNYSSELNVNALELEDSALYLCASSYSYSNQPQHFGDGTRLSIL.

The chain combines TRBV10-2 with TRBJ2-5; tentative D call: TRBD2 (5 bases). This CDR3 spans 12 amino acids. The germline V gene encodes CDR1 WSHSY and CDR2 SAAADI. The V gene lost 6 bases and the J gene lost 11 bases, with 16 bases spanning the gap. This chain's CDR3 is CASRSDPAEQYF. The CDR3 nucleotides are TGCGCCAGCAGGTCTGACCCAGCGGAACAGTACTTC.

A few counts support this clone. V usage is TRBV14 and J usage is TRBJ1-5; 7 nucleotides match TRBD1. The CDR3 is made up of 15 amino acids. Germline CDR1 is SGHDN and CDR2 is FVKESK. The V and J ends lost 2 bases and 6 bases, in that order; junction bases with no gene match: 7. CDR3 sequence: CASSQLQGRCQPQHF. The CDR3 DNA sequence: TGTGCCAGCAGCCAACTACAGGGGAGGTGTCAGCCCCAGCATTTT.

The V and J genes are TRBV7-9 and TRBJ1-1; D is possibly TRBD1 (5 bases). The CDR3 totals 12 residues. In germline, CDR1 is SEHNR, CDR2 FQNEAQ (reference sequence). The V end lost 1 base, the J end lost 6 bases, and 6 bases lay between the germline ends. The CDR3 DNA reads as TGTGCCAGCAGCTTAGAAGGGGCTGAAGCTTTCTTT. Amino acids: CASSLEGAEAFF.

The chain has TRBV19 and TRBJ2-1; possible D gene TRBD1, 6 bases. The germline V gene encodes CDR1 LNHDA and CDR2 SQIVND (reference sequence). The CDR3 is 17 residues long. V lost 3 bases, J lost 1 base, and 16 bases lay in between. The CDR3 loop reads CASSMITSRGSYNEQFF. The CDR3 region has the DNA TGTGCCAGTAGTATGATCACCTCCAGGGGATCCTACAATGAGCAGTTCTTC.

The rearrangement joins TRBV5-1 to TRBJ2-3; 8 bases fit TRBD2. The V gene's germline CDR1 is SGHRS and CDR2 YFSETQ. The CDR3 loop spans 12 amino acids. V shed 4 bases, J shed 9 bases, and the junction held 4 bases outside the gene matches. The CDR3 sequence: CASSLLAGTQYF. The CDR3 nucleotides are TGCGCCAGCAGCCTATTAGCGGGGACGCAGTATTTT.

The chain uses TRBV30 and TRBJ2-2, with a tentative D call TRBD2 (7 bases). This CDR3 has 14 residues. V was clipped by 2 bases and J by 9 bases, with 16 bases between them. Germline loops: CDR1 GTSNPN, CDR2 SVGIG (reference sequence). This chain's CDR3 is CAWSPRAGARELFF. CDR3 bases: TGTGCCTGGAGTCCCCGGGCGGGGGCGAGGGAGCTGTTTTTT.

This rearrangement joins TRBV6-6 to TRBJ1-1; no reliable D call. The V gene lost 2 bases and the J gene lost 0 bases, with 10 bases spanning the gap. Germline CDR1 is MNHNY and CDR2 is SVGAGI (reference sequence). CDR3 length: 15 residues. The CDR3 DNA sequence: TGTGCCAGCAGTTACCCTGGGCAGATGAACACTGAAGCTTTCTTT. Protein product: CASSYPGQMNTEAFF.

This chain links TRBV10-3 with TRBJ2-7; perhaps TRBD2 as D (6 bases). This CDR3 comprises 13 residues. Germline V gene data show CDR1 as ENHRY and CDR2 as SYGVKD. Trimming removed 3 bases at V and 7 bases at J, with 13 bases between. CDR3 loop: CAISEGWGLEQYF. The CDR3 DNA is TGTGCCATCAGTGAAGGGTGGGGACTGGAGCAGTACTTC.

This rearrangement joins TRBV29-1 to TRBJ2-5; 12 bases are a match to TRBD2. The V and J ends lost 6 bases and 11 bases, in that order; junction bases with no gene match: 10. The CDR3 runs 13 residues. Germline V gene lookup returns CDR1 SQVTM and CDR2 ANQGSEA. Here the CDR3 reads CSVGLAGLGEQYF. The CDR3, as DNA: TGCAGCGTCGGACTAGCGGGATTGGGGGAGCAGTACTTC.

Turning to this clone: Sequence at one end of the junction differs from germline and may be a read error. The rearrangement uses TRBV28 and TRBJ2-5; perhaps TRBD1 as D (6 bases). Looked up from germline, CDR1 is MDHEN and CDR2 is SYDVKM. This CDR3 comprises 13 residues. Written as DNA, the CDR3 is TGTGCCAGCAGCCCTGGGGGCCAAGAGACCCCGTACTTC. It translates to CASSPGGQETPYF.

This chain links TRBV10-2 with TRBJ1-2; D unresolved. The CDR3 has 13 amino acids. Trimming took off 0 bases at V and 4 bases at J, with 6 bases between the two ends. Germline CDR1 is WSHSY and CDR2 is SAAADI. CDR3 coding DNA: TGCGCCAGCAGTGAGTCCCCCAGCTATGGCTACACCTTC. Protein sequence: CASSESPSYGYTF.

This clone was detected a few times. The V call is TRBV5-1, the J call TRBJ2-1, with 10 bases identical to TRBD2. The CDR3 covers 14 residues. Trimming cost V 0 bases and J 8 bases; bases outside gene matches: 2. CDR1 and CDR2 from the germline V gene are SGHRS and YFSETQ. The CDR3 spells CASSLALAGDEQFF. Here the CDR3 DNA reads TGCGCCAGCAGCTTGGCCCTAGCGGGAGATGAGCAGTTCTTC. The full variable domain, in which reference TRBV5-1 and TRBJ2-1 provide the parts outside the CDR3, is KAGVTQTPRYLIKTRGQQVTLSCSPISGHRSVSWYQQTPGQGLQFLFEYFSETQRNKGNFPGRFSGRQFSNSRSEMNVSTLELGDSALYLCASSLALAGDEQFFGPGTRLTVL.